The TCR beta chain under discussion was sequenced for a study of T cell changes during pregnancy in multiple sclerosis. The V end was cut by 0 bases, the J end by 4 bases, with 12 bases between. Per the germline V gene, CDR1 is PRHDT and CDR2 is FYEKMQ (reference sequence). The CDR3 contains 15 residues. TCRdb keeps only in-frame clones here, not all; method: immunoSEQ multiplex PCR. Here the sample spans some 67,000 clones, 75% to 95% being singletons. The TCR originated in a female donor with multiple sclerosis, enrolled in a pregnancy study. The chain carries TRBV13 and TRBJ1-1; D might be TRBD1 (5 bases). The sample in question was peripheral blood, obtained in the first trimester of pregnancy. The CDR3 DNA sequence: TGTGCCAGCAGCTTAGGAGGGGTAAGAGGCACTGAAGCTTTCTTT. Translation gives CASSLGGVRGTEAFF.